Below, 17 T cell receptor beta chains from the same sample are listed, as sequenced in a study of T-cell memory formation after mild COVID-19. TCRdb processed the 5' RACE reads anew with MiXCR; each CDR3 protein has one entry. The sample carries 210,000 or so distinct CDR3 sequences, 10% recorded once. Source material: PBMCs or a T cell subset sorted from them (not recorded which). Source of these receptors: a man between 18 and 35 years old who had mild COVID-19 (a few samples of this study predate the infection). Cell type and time point are not known.

The chain joins TRBV20-1 to TRBJ2-1; D perhaps matches TRBD1 (5 bases). Germline V CDR1 and CDR2: DFQATT, SNEGSKA (reference sequence). Trimming took 6 bases from V and 3 from J, leaving 12 bases between them. The CDR3 runs 13 residues. The CDR3 here is CSAPAQGYNEQFF. The CDR3 DNA is TGCAGTGCCCCCGCGCAGGGCTACAATGAGCAGTTCTTC.

This clonotype was recorded many times. This chain uses TRBV5-1 with TRBJ2-2, with D maybe TRBD1 (6 bases). V dropped 4 bases and J dropped 1 base, with 11 bases sitting between them. In germline, CDR1 is SGHRS, CDR2 YFSETQ. This CDR3 comprises 15 residues. The CDR3 sequence is CASSVQGENTGELFF. The CDR3 nucleotides read TGCGCCAGCAGCGTACAGGGCGAGAACACCGGGGAGCTGTTTTTT. Together with reference TRBV5-1 and TRBJ2-2, the CDR3 gives the full variable domain: KAGVTQTPRYLIKTRGQQVTLSCSPISGHRSVSWYQQTPGQGLQFLFEYFSETQRNKGNFPGRFSGRQFSNSRSEMNVSTLELGDSALYLCASSVQGENTGELFFGEGSRLTVL.

In this sample, this clonotype turned up a few times. V is TRBV29-1 and J is TRBJ1-3; no clear D gene. Trimming cost V 4 bases and J 0 bases, with 7 bases left between them. Germline V gives CDR1 SQVTM, CDR2 ANQGSEA. The CDR3 runs 13 residues. The CDR3 DNA follows: TGCAGCGTTGCCGCCACCTCTGGAAACACCATATATTTT. Its translation: CSVAATSGNTIYF.

This clonotype was picked up a small number of times. The chain couples TRBV9 to TRBJ1-6, with D possibly matching TRBD1 (5 bases). Germline V gene sequence: CDR1 SGDLS, CDR2 YYNGEE. V lost 6 bases and J 11 bases, leaving 18 bases between the germline ends. This CDR3 is 14 amino acids long. CDR3 sequence: CASTRDGGLAPLHF. DNA of the CDR3: TGTGCCAGCACCCGGGACGGGGGTCTCGCACCCCTCCACTTT.

This chain connects TRBV7-2 to TRBJ2-5; TRBD2 matches 7 bases. Germline V gene data show CDR1 as SGHTA and CDR2 as FQGNSA. With 4 bases clipped from V and 7 bases from J, the junction kept 9 bases outside the gene matches. The CDR3 spans 14 residues. CDR3 loop: CASSSPRGEGTQYF. CDR3 nucleotides: TGTGCCAGCAGCTCCCCCCGTGGGGAGGGGACCCAGTACTTC.

V gene TRBV29-1 combines with J gene TRBJ2-1; D assignment may be TRBD1 or TRBD2 (6 bases each). The germline CDR1 and CDR2 sequences are SQVTM and ANQGSEA. The CDR3 extends over 13 amino acids. V lost 4 bases and J lost 9, with 16 bases in between. The CDR3 protein is CSVVRGALIEQFF. CDR3 sequence (DNA): TGCAGCGTTGTAAGGGGGGCTTTAATTGAGCAGTTCTTC.

This clonotype came up a few times. One end of the junction varies from germline; a read error may be responsible. The rearrangement links TRBV7-8 to TRBJ1-1, with a possible D match to TRBD1 (6 bases). Germline CDR1 reads SGHVS; CDR2 reads FQNEAQ. The CDR3 extends over 13 amino acids. For the CDR3, the DNA is TGTGCCAGCACCTTAAGGGGGGCCACTGAAGCTTTCTTT. As protein: CASTLRGATEAFF.

This clonotype occurred a few times. The chain employs TRBV7-2 and TRBJ1-3; 10 nucleotides line up with TRBD1. With V trimmed by 5 bases and J by 4 bases, 8 bases remained unmatched. Germline CDR1 is SGHTA and CDR2 is FQGNSA. This CDR3 has 16 amino acids. In DNA form, the CDR3 reads TGTGCCAGCAGCCCAAGACAGGGGGCGAGAGGAAACACCATATATTTT. It specifies CASSPRQGARGNTIYF.

The V gene is TRBV9, the J gene TRBJ2-1; tentatively, D is TRBD1 (6 bases). This CDR3 spans 15 amino acids. V was cut by 0 bases and J by 3 bases, with 10 bases left in between. The V gene's germline CDR1 is SGDLS and CDR2 YYNGEE. The CDR3 bases are TGTGCCAGCAGCGTAGCGGCAGGGGACTACAATGAGCAGTTCTTC. It codes for CASSVAAGDYNEQFF.

The table lists this clonotype with a few counts. The genes are TRBV6-5 and TRBJ1-2; D is possibly TRBD1 (5 bases). The V gene's germline CDR1 is MNHEY and CDR2 SVGAGI. Trimming removed 5 bases at V and 6 bases at J, with 13 bases between. The CDR3 has 13 amino acids. The CDR3 reads CASSQIDRDGYTF. CDR3 nucleotide sequence: TGTGCCAGCAGTCAGATAGACAGAGATGGCTACACCTTC.

This clonotype occurred a few times. The V gene is TRBV3-1, the J gene TRBJ2-3; possible D gene TRBD2, 6 bases. This CDR3 has 13 amino acids. V was shortened by 3 bases and J by 3 bases, with 7 bases between the two germline ends. Looked up from germline, CDR1 is LGHDT and CDR2 is YNNKEL (reference sequence). CDR3 sequence reads: CASSQEGTDTQYF. The CDR3 nucleotides read TGTGCCAGCAGCCAGGAGGGAACAGATACGCAGTATTTT.

The genes are TRBV23-1 and TRBJ2-5, with TRBD1 as a possible D gene (5 bases). TRBV23-1 is classed as an ORF, of uncertain function. The germline V and J ends were trimmed by 8 bases and 7 bases, with 17 bases remaining between them. This CDR3 region has 13 residues. CDR3 coding DNA: TGCGCCAGCCTTAGACAGCCGAAGGGGACCCAGTACTTC. Translating gives CASLRQPKGTQYF.

This clonotype was observed many times. V and J are TRBV5-1 and TRBJ1-2, with unresolved D. CDR3 length: 13 amino acids. Trimming removed 4 bases from V and 1 base from J, with 8 bases in between. Germline values: CDR1 SGHRS, CDR2 YFSETQ. The CDR3 reads CASSQDNNYGYTF. The CDR3 nucleotides are TGCGCCAGCAGCCAAGACAATAACTATGGCTACACCTTC.

The chain has TRBV7-9 and TRBJ1-4, with D perhaps TRBD1 (5 bases). Germline V gene sequence: CDR1 SEHNR, CDR2 FQNEAQ (reference sequence). This CDR3 region has 12 residues. Trimming shortened V by 8 bases and J by 7 bases, and 11 bases separated the two germline ends. CDR3: CASLDRGEKLFF. The CDR3, as DNA: TGTGCCAGCCTCGATAGGGGTGAAAAACTGTTTTTT.

This clonotype is a singleton in its sample. The V gene is TRBV6-5, the J gene TRBJ2-3, with TRBD2 matching over 10 bases. Germline assignment: CDR1 MNHEY and CDR2 SVGAGI. The CDR3 is 15 residues long. Trimming cost V 2 bases and J 3 bases; bases outside gene matches: 2. This chain's CDR3 is CASSYTGLATDTQYF. The CDR3 coding sequence is TGTGCCAGCAGTTACACGGGACTAGCGACAGATACGCAGTATTTT.

This clonotype was observed a handful of times. The CDR3, as DNA: TGTGCCAGCAGTTTAGACCCTTCGCGGGAAGAAGGGACCCAGTACTTC. Amino acid sequence: CASSLDPSREEGTQYF. The gene calls are TRBV12-3 or TRBV12-4 and TRBJ2-5; D possibly corresponds to TRBD2 (6 bases). With 1 base removed from V and 7 bases from J, the gap between germline ends came to 19 bases. CDR3 length: 16 residues.

This clonotype came up once. The genes are TRBV7-9 and TRBJ1-5; no firm D call. From germline, CDR1 is SEHNR and CDR2 FQNEAQ (reference sequence). The CDR3 has 14 residues. Trimming cost V 3 bases and J 3 bases, with 9 bases left between them. CDR3 sequence (DNA): TGTGCCAGCAGCTTTTCGACCTCCAATCAGCCCCAGCATTTT. Translating gives CASSFSTSNQPQHF.